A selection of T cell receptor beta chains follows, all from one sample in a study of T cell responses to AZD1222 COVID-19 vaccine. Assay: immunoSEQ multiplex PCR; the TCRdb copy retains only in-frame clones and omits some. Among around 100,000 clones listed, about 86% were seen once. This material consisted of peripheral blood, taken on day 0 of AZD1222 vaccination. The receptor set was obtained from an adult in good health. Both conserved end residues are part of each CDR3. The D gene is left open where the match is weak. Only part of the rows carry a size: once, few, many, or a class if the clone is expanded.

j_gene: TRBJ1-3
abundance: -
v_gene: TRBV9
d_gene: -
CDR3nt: TGTGCCAGCAGCGTACAGGGAAATAGAAACACCATATATTTT
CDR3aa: CASSVQGNRNTIYF

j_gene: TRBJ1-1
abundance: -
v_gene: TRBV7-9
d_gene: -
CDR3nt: TGTGCCAGCAGCTTAGCCAGGGCCCTTGAAGCTTTCTTT
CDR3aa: CASSLARALEAFF

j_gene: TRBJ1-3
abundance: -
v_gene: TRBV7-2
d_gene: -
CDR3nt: TGTGCCAGCAGCTTAGGTGGGGTCAGCTTGGAGAACACCATATATTTT
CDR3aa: CASSLGGVSLENTIYF

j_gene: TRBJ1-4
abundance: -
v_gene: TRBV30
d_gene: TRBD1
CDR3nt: TGTGCCTGGAGTTCCGGAGCAGGGGGCATGACTAATGAAAAACTGTTTTTT
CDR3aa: CAWSSGAGGMTNEKLFF

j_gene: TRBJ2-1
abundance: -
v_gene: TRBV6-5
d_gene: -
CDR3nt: TGTGCCAGCAGCCAACTCCGGACCGGCGGCGATGAGCAGTTCTTC
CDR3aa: CASSQLRTGGDEQFF

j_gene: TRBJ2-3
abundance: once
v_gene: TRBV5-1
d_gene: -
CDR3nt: TGCGCCAGCAGCCTGGCCCAGGGTACAGATACGCAGTATTTT
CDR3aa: CASSLAQGTDTQYF

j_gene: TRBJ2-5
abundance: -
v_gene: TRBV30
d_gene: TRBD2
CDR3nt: TGTGCATGGCAGATCGGGACTAGTCGGGAGACCCAGTACTTC
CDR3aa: CAWQIGTSRETQYF

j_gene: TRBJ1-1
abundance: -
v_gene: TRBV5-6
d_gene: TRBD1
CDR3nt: TGTGCCAGCACCCAGACAGGGCGGAACACTGAAGCTTTCTTT
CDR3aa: CASTQTGRNTEAFF

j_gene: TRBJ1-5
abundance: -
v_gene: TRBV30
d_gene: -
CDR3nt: TGTGCCTGGAGCCAGGGTCGGCGTCAGCCCCAGCATTTT
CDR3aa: CAWSQGRRQPQHF

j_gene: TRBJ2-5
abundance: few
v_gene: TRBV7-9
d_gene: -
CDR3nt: TGTGCCAGCAGCTCTCTCGGACCCCAAGAGACCCAGTACTTC
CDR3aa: CASSSLGPQETQYF

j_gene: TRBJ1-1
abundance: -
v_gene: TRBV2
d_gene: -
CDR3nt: TGTGCCAGCAGTGAAAATCAATTCGGCACTGAAGCTTTCTTT
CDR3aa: CASSENQFGTEAFF

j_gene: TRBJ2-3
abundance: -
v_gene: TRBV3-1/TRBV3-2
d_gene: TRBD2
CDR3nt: TGTGCCAGCAGCCCCCTACTAGCGGGGGGCACAGATACGCAGTATTTT
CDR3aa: CASSPLLAGGTDTQYF

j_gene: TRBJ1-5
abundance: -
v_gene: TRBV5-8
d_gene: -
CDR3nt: TGTGCCAGCAGTATCCACGACGGGTTTAGCAATCAGCCCCAGCATTTT
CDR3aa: CASSIHDGFSNQPQHF

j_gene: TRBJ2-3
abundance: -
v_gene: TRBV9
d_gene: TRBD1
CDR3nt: TGTGCCAGCAGCTTGGGGACAGGGGGTACAGATACGCAGTATTTT
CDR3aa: CASSLGTGGTDTQYF

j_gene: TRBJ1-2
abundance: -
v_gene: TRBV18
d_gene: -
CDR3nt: TGTGCCAGCTCACCACCGGGAGTGAGGAACTATGGCTACACCTTC
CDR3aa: CASSPPGVRNYGYTF

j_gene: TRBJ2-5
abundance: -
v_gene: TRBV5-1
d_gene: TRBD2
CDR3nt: TGCGCCAGCAGGGACGGGACTAGCTTATTCGAGACCCAGTACTTC
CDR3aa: CASRDGTSLFETQYF

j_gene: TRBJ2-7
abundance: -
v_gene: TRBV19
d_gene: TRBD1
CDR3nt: TGTGCCAGTAGTATATGGGGGACAGGCGAGGGCGAGCAGTACTTC
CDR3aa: CASSIWGTGEGEQYF

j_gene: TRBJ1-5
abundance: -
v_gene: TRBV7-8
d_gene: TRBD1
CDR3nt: TGTGCCAGCAGCTTAGGGGTTACAGGGGATCAGCCCCAGCATTTT
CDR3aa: CASSLGVTGDQPQHF

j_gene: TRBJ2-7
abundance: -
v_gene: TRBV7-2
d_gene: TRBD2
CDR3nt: TGTGCCAGCAGGAAGGCGGGGGGCGCACTGGGCGAGCAGTACTTC
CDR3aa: CASRKAGGALGEQYF

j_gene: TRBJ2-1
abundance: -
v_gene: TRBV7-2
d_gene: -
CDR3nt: TGTGCCAGCAGCTACTACCAGCGAGAGCAGTTCTTC
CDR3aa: CASSYYQREQFF

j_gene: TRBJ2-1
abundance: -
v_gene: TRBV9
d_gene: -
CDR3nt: TGTGCCAGCAGCGTATTCTTGCGGGGTAACTACAATGAGCAGTTCTTC
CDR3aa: CASSVFLRGNYNEQFF